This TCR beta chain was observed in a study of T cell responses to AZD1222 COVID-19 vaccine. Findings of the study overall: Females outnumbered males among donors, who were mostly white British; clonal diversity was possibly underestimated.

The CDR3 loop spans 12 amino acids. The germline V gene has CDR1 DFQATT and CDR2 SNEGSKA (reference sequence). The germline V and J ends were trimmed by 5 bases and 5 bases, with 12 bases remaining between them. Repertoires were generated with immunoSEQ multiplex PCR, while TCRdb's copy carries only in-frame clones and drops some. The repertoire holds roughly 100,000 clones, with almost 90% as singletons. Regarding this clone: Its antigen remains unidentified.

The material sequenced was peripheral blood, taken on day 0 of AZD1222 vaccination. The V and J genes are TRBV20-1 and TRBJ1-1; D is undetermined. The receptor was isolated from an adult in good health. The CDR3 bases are TGCAGTGCTCGTGACCTAGGGACTGAAGCTTTCTTT. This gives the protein CSARDLGTEAFF.